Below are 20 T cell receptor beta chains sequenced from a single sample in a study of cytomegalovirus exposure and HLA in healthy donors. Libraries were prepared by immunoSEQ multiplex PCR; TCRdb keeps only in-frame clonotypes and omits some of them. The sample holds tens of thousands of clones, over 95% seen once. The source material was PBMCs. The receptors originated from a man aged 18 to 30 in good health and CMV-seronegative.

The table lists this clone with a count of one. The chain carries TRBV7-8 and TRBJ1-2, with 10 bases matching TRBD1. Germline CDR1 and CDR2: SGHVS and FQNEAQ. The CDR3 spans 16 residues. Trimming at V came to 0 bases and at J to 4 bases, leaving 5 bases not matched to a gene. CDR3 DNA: TGTGCCAGCAGCTTAGCGGGACAGGGGCCCTCCTATGGCTACACCTTC. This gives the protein CASSLAGQGPSYGYTF.

CDR3 loop: CASITGTGGLTPSYEQYF. As DNA, the CDR3 is TGTGCCAGTATTACCGGGACAGGGGGCCTTACCCCTTCCTACGAGCAGTACTTC. The chain carries TRBV19 and TRBJ2-7; 12 bases align to TRBD1. Germline V gene lookup returns CDR1 LNHDA and CDR2 SQIVND (reference sequence). Trimming removed 7 bases from V and 1 base from J; junction bases left unmatched: 14. The length of the CDR3 is 18 residues.

The CDR3 sequence: CASSFGSTEAFF. CDR3 in DNA: TGTGCCAGCAGCTTTGGTAGCACTGAAGCTTTCTTT. V gene TRBV5-6 combines with J gene TRBJ1-1; D remains ambiguous. Germline V gives CDR1 SGHDT, CDR2 YYEEEE. V dropped 2 bases and J dropped 4 bases, with 6 bases sitting between them. The CDR3 covers 12 residues.

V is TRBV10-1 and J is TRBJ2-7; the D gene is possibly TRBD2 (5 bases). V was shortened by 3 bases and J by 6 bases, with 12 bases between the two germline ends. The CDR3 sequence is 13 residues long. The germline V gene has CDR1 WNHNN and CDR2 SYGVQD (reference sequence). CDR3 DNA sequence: TGCGCCAGCAGTGATTATTTACGGGGCGAGCAGTACTTC. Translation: CASSDYLRGEQYF.

Here the CDR3 DNA reads TGTGCCAGCAGCTTAACAACTGAAGCTTTCTTT. Its translation: CASSLTTEAFF. The gene calls are TRBV11-2 and TRBJ1-1, with D uncertain. CDR1 and CDR2 (germline): SGHAT, FQNNGV. The V end lost 2 bases, the J end lost 5 bases, and 3 bases lay between the germline ends. The CDR3 has 11 residues.

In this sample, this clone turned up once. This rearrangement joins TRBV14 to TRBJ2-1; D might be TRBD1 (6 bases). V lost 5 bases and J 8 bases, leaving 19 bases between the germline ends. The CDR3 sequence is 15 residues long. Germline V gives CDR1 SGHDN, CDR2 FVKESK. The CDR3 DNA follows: TGTGCCAGCAGCTTCTCCCATACAGGGTTGGATGAGCAGTTCTTC. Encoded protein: CASSFSHTGLDEQFF.

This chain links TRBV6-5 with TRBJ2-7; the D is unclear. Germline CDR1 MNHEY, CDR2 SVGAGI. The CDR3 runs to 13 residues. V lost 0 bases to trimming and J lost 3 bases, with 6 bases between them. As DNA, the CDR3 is TGTGCCAGCAGTTACTCGCCCAGCTACGAGCAGTACTTC. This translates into CASSYSPSYEQYF.

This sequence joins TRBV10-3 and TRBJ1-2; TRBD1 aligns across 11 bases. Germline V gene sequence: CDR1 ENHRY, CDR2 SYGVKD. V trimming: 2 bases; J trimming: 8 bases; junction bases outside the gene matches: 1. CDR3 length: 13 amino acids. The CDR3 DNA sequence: TGTGCCATCAGTGAGGGGACAGGGGGAGGCTACACCTTC. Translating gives CAISEGTGGGYTF.

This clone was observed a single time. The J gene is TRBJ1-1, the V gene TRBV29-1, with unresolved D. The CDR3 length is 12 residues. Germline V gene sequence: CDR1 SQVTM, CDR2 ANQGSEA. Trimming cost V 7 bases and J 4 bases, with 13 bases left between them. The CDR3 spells CSALPPGTEAFF. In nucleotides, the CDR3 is TGCAGCGCCCTCCCCCCGGGCACTGAAGCTTTCTTT.

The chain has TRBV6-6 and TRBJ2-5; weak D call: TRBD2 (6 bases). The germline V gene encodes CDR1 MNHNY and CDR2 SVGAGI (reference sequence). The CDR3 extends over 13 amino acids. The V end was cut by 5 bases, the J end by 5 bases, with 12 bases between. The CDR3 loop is CASSSPGRETQYF. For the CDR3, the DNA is TGTGCCAGCAGTAGCCCGGGGAGGGAGACCCAGTACTTC.

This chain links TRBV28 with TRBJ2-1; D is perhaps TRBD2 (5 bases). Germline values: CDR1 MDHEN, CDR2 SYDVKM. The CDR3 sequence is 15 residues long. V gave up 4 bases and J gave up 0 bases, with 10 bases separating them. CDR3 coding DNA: TGTGCCAGCAGTTCGGATGGGAGCTCCTACAATGAGCAGTTCTTC. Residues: CASSSDGSSYNEQFF.

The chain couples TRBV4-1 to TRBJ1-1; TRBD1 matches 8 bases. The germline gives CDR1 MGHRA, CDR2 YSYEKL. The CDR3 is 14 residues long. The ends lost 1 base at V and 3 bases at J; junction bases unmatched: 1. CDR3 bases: TGCGCCAGCAGCCAAGGACAGGGGCACACTGAAGCTTTCTTT. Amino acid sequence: CASSQGQGHTEAFF.

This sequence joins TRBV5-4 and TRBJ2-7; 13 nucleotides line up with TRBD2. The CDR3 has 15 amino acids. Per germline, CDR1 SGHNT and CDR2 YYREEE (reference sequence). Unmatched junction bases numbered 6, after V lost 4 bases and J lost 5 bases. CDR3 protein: CASSPGLAGVHEQYF. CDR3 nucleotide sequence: TGTGCCAGCAGCCCAGGACTAGCGGGAGTCCACGAGCAGTACTTC.

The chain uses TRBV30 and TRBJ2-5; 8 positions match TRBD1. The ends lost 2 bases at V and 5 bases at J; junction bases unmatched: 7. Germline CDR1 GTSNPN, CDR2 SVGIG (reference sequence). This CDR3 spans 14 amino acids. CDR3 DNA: TGTGCCTGGAGTTTCCGGACAGGGCTGGAGACCCAGTACTTC. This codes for CAWSFRTGLETQYF.

CDR3 coding DNA: TGTGCCAGCAGTTCGGACTCTTACAATGAGCAGTTCTTC. Translating gives CASSSDSYNEQFF. This chain joins TRBV27 and TRBJ2-1; tentatively, D is TRBD2 (5 bases). V was trimmed by 4 bases and J by 4 bases, leaving 8 bases between them. CDR3 length: 13 amino acids. Germline lookup yields CDR1 MNHEY and CDR2 SMNVEV (reference sequence).

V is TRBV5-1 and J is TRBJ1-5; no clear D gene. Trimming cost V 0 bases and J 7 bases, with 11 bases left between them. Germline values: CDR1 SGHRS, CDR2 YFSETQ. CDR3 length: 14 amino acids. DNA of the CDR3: TGCGCCAGCAGCTTGGAGGCAGAGGGACAGCCCCAGCATTTT. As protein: CASSLEAEGQPQHF.

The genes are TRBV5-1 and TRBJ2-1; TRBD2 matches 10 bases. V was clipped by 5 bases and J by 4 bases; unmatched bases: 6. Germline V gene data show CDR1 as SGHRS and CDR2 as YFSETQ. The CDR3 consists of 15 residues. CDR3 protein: CASRKGLAEYNEQFF. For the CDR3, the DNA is TGCGCCAGCAGAAAAGGACTAGCGGAATACAATGAGCAGTTCTTC. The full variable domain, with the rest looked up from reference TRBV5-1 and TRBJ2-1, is KAGVTQTPRYLIKTRGQQVTLSCSPISGHRSVSWYQQTPGQGLQFLFEYFSETQRNKGNFPGRFSGRQFSNSRSEMNVSTLELGDSALYLCASRKGLAEYNEQFFGPGTRLTVL.

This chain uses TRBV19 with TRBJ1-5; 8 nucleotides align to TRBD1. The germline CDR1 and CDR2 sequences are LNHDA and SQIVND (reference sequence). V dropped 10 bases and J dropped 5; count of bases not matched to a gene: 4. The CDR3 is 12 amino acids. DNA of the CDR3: TGTGCCATAGGACAGGGCTATCAGCCCCAGCATTTT. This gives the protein CAIGQGYQPQHF.

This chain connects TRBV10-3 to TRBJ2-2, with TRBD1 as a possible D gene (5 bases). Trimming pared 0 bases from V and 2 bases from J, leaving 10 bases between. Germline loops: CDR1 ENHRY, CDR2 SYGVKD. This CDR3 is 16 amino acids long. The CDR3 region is CAISESATGNTGELFF. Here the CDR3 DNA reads TGTGCCATCAGTGAGTCGGCCACAGGTAACACCGGGGAGCTGTTTTTT.

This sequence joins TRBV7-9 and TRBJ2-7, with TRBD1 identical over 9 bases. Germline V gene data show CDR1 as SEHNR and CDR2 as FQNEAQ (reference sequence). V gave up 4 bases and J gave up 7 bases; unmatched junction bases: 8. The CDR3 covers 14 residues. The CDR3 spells CASSSQGAEGEQYF. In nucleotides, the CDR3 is TGTGCCAGCAGCTCACAGGGGGCGGAGGGGGAGCAGTACTTC.